These 6 T cell receptor beta chains were sequenced from one sample in a study of T cell responses to AZD1222 COVID-19 vaccine. Produced via immunoSEQ multiplex PCR; TCRdb's table is partial and in-frame only. There are about 79,000 clones in the sample; 65% to 85% occur only once, and approximately 22% lies in the top ten. The sample consisted of peripheral blood, taken on day 0 of AZD1222 vaccination. Receptors originate from an adult in good health.

V usage is TRBV6-5 and J usage is TRBJ1-6, with D hard to call. V gave up 9 bases and J gave up 14 bases, with 17 bases separating them. Germline CDR1 reads MNHEY; CDR2 reads SVGAGI. CDR3 length: 12 residues. This CDR3 reads CASGEGYSSLHF. The CDR3 DNA follows: TGTGCCAGTGGAGAAGGCTATTCTTCCCTCCACTTT.

The chain has TRBV15 and TRBJ1-2; 12 bases match TRBD1. CDR1 and CDR2 (germline): LNHNV, YYDKDF (reference sequence). This CDR3 contains 16 residues. After removal of 4 bases from V and 5 bases from J, the junction contained 8 bases not matched to a gene. This chain's CDR3 is CATSKGQGAQVYGYTF. The CDR3 bases are TGTGCCACCAGCAAGGGACAGGGGGCCCAGGTGTATGGCTACACCTTC.

The chain couples TRBV6-5 to TRBJ2-5; D might be TRBD2 (6 bases). Germline CDR1 is MNHEY and CDR2 is SVGAGI. The CDR3 extends over 13 amino acids. Trimming removed 8 bases from V and 2 bases from J, with 12 bases in between. CDR3 DNA sequence: TGTGCCAGCTACGCGGGGCCACAAGAGACCCAGTACTTC. Protein product: CASYAGPQETQYF.

This sequence joins TRBV5-1 and TRBJ2-7; 10 nucleotides match TRBD1. This CDR3 has 15 residues. Germline trimming cut 0 bases from V and 3 bases from J; bases unmatched to any gene: 3. From germline, CDR1 is SGHRS and CDR2 YFSETQ. This CDR3 is CASSLVGTGVYEQYF. In nucleotides, the CDR3 is TGCGCCAGCAGCTTGGTGGGGACAGGGGTCTACGAGCAGTACTTC.

CDR3 in DNA: TGTGCCAGCAGTAAGGACATCTATGAGCAGTTCTTC. This encodes CASSKDIYEQFF. The genes are TRBV6-5 and TRBJ2-1, with D perhaps matching TRBD1 (5 bases). The germline V gene encodes CDR1 MNHEY and CDR2 SVGAGI. The V gene lost 5 bases and the J gene lost 8 bases, with 10 bases spanning the gap. The CDR3 loop spans 12 amino acids.

J is TRBJ1-1 and V is TRBV30; 8 positions match TRBD1. V dropped 3 bases and J dropped 9; count of bases not matched to a gene: 12. CDR3 length equals 14 residues. The germline V gene encodes CDR1 GTSNPN and CDR2 SVGIG (reference sequence). This chain's CDR3 is CAWSEAGTGSKAFF. The CDR3 DNA reads TGTGCCTGGAGCGAGGCCGGGACAGGTTCAAAAGCTTTCTTT.